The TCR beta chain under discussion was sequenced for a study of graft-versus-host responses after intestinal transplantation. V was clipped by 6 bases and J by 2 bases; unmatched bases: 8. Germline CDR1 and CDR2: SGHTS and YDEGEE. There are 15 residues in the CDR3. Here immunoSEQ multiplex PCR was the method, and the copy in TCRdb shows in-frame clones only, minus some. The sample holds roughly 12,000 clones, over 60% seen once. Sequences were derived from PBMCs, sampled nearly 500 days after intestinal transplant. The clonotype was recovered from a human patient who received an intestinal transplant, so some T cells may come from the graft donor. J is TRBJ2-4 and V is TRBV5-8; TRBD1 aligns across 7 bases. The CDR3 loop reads CASNLEGATKNIQYF. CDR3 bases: TGTGCCAGCAACCTCGAGGGGGCGACCAAAAACATTCAGTACTTC. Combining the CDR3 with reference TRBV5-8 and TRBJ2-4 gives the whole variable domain EAGVTQSPTHLIKTRGQQATLRCSPISGHTSVYWYQQALGLGLQFLLWYDEGEERNRGNFPPRFSGRQFPNYSSELNVNALELEDSALYLCASNLEGATKNIQYFGAGTRLSVL.